This is a list of T cell receptor beta chains from one sample in a study of cytomegalovirus exposure and HLA in healthy donors. Method: immunoSEQ multiplex PCR; TCRdb's copy keeps in-frame clones and lacks some. This sample carries about 200,000 clones, roughly 85% of them seen once, and the ten largest clones take 1.5% to 2%. Sequencing was performed on PBMCs. The receptors here all came from a young man in good health and CMV-seronegative. The CDR3 runs from the conserved cysteine through the conserved F or W. D genes are given only for firm matches. Not all rows give a size; the values are once, few, many and, for expanded clones, a class.

j_call	clone_size	v_call	d_call	cdr3_aa	cdr3_nt
TRBJ2-1	NA	TRBV30	TRBD2	CAWGLAGTNEQFF	TGTGCCTGGGGGCTAGCGGGGACCAATGAGCAGTTCTTC
TRBJ2-7	once	TRBV19	TRBD1	CASSITDRGVHEQYF	TGTGCCAGTAGTATTACGGACAGGGGTGTTCACGAGCAGTACTTC
TRBJ1-6	NA	TRBV2	NA	CASSEVGINSPLHF	TGTGCCAGCAGTGAAGTCGGGATCAATTCACCCCTCCACTTT
TRBJ2-3	few	TRBV27	TRBD2	CASRERRFGLAGEEDTQYF	TGTGCCAGCAGAGAGCGGAGGTTCGGACTAGCGGGAGAGGAAGATACGCAGTATTTT
TRBJ1-1	NA	TRBV4-1	NA	CASSPDGQTNTEAFF	TGCGCCAGCAGCCCTGACGGACAGACGAACACTGAAGCTTTCTTT
TRBJ2-1	NA	TRBV7-3	TRBD1	CASSLTLNRDSNEQFF	TGTGCCAGCAGCTTAACCCTTAACCGGGACAGCAATGAGCAGTTCTTC
TRBJ2-1	once	TRBV4-2	NA	CASSQGGENEQFF	TGTGCCAGCAGCCAAGGGGGGGAGAATGAGCAGTTCTTC
TRBJ1-4	NA	TRBV28	NA	CASSLSRAGKLFF	TGTGCCAGCAGTTTATCCAGGGCAGGAAAACTGTTTTTT
TRBJ2-7	NA	TRBV6-5	NA	CASRRQAYEQYF	TGTGCCAGCAGAAGGCAGGCCTACGAGCAGTACTTC
TRBJ1-5	few	TRBV30	TRBD1	CAYTLDRENQPQHF	TGTGCCTACACCTTGGACAGGGAGAATCAGCCCCAGCATTTT
TRBJ1-2	NA	TRBV9	NA	CASSEGFGYTF	TGTGCCAGCAGCGAGGGGTTTGGCTACACCTTC
TRBJ2-5	NA	TRBV7-9	NA	CASSGRYKGSETQYF	TGTGCCAGCAGCGGCCGATATAAGGGGTCGGAGACCCAGTACTTC
TRBJ1-1	NA	TRBV4-3	TRBD1	CASSPKETGITEAFF	TGCGCCAGCAGCCCCAAAGAGACAGGGATCACTGAAGCTTTCTTT
TRBJ2-1	NA	TRBV30	NA	CAWNGDSYNEQFF	TGTGCCTGGAACGGGGACTCCTACAATGAGCAGTTCTTC
TRBJ2-5	NA	TRBV7-3	TRBD2	CASSSGLAGLETQYF	TGTGCCAGCAGCTCGGGACTAGCGGGGCTCGAGACCCAGTACTTC
TRBJ1-2	NA	TRBV7-6	NA	CASSLEGPGGGYTF	TGTGCCAGCAGCTTAGAGGGCCCCGGGGGGGGCTACACCTTC
TRBJ1-3	NA	TRBV30	TRBD1	CAWDAGTVNSGNTIYF	TGTGCCTGGGACGCCGGGACAGTAAACTCTGGAAACACCATATATTTT
TRBJ2-7	NA	TRBV28	NA	CASSHDTNEQYF	TGTGCCAGCAGTCACGACACAAACGAGCAGTACTTC
TRBJ2-7	NA	TRBV4-2	NA	CASSQPGEGGSYEQYF	TGTGCCAGCAGCCAACCCGGCGAAGGGGGCTCCTACGAGCAGTACTTC
TRBJ2-5	few	TRBV5-4	TRBD2	CASSFGAGGAQETQYF	TGTGCCAGCAGCTTCGGGGCGGGGGGGGCCCAAGAGACCCAGTACTTC
TRBJ2-3	NA	TRBV7-2	TRBD2	CAATSTAGDWDTQYF	TGTGCCGCAACCTCAACGGCGGGAGATTGGGATACGCAGTATTTT
TRBJ1-5	once	TRBV5-7	NA	CASSLYRSQSNQPQHF	TGTGCCAGCAGCTTGTACAGGAGCCAGAGCAATCAGCCCCAGCATTTT
TRBJ2-1	NA	TRBV28	NA	CASSLFGGGLNEQFF	TGTGCCAGCAGTTTATTCGGGGGAGGCCTTAATGAGCAGTTCTTC
TRBJ2-7	NA	TRBV4-3	TRBD1	CASSQDLGGSYEQYF	TGCGCCAGCAGCCAAGATCTAGGGGGCAGCTACGAGCAGTACTTC